This T cell receptor (beta chain) came from a study of T cell responses to AZD1222 COVID-19 vaccine (dated by TCRdb to about 2021). About the study as a whole: TCR sequencing covered over 230 trial participants: around 210 given two doses of AZD1222 and about 26 given two doses of MenACWY control vaccine. Trial participants were enrolled by age into subgroups of 18-55, 56-69 and 70-plus years, and around 140, 26 and 57 TCR-sequenced participants, respectively, were included in these subgroups.

Taken from cysteine to phenylalanine, the CDR3 has 13 residues. Only the CDR3 portion is preserved as DNA: 39 bases, with reading frame beginning at the first base. CDR1 and CDR2 are read off the germline V gene (reference sequence) as SEHNR and FQNEAQ. The V and J ends are trimmed by 5 bases and 5 bases, leaving 9 bases between them. This clone was observed a single time. No cognate antigen has been identified for it. No per-base quality is available; no much larger clone lies one base away. The CDR3 regions of human TCRbeta chains were subjected to immunosequencing. The authors' pipeline ran thus. TCRs in the repertoires were compared against a reference library of SARS-CoV-2-specific TCRs that had been generated with the MIRA antigen-specificity platform. Breadth was defined as the fraction of unique TCRs that were SARS-CoV-2-associated. Depth was defined as the fraction of total T cells that were SARS-CoV-2-associated. Using the MIRA data, each spike-specific TCR was mapped to the spike region that the TCR reacts to and placed in a CD4 or CD8 class. Log10-transformed breadth and depth values were compared by one-way ANOVA with Sidak's multiple comparisons tests. TCRdb mirrors the immuneACCESS table, restricted to in-frame sequences. Some clones are absent from its copies; in checked studies, under half trace to an unresolved V gene, and the reason for the others is unknown. V, J and clone size reflect that table, while D and trimming were determined from the DNA. For this sample there are some 180,000 clones; more than 85% appear just once. The ten largest clones take up roughly 1.7% of the sample.

Points the paper makes about the study in general: After two AZD1222 doses, spike-specific TCR breadth and depth were significantly higher than at day 0 and than in MenACWY recipients. Conclusions about previously exposed vaccinees are limited because only six or seven AZD1222 recipients were SARS-CoV-2 seropositive at baseline. Participants were mostly white British, with more females than males. The authors suggested clonal diversity may have been underestimated. Vaccine-associated CD4 TCRs spanned the whole spike protein, with dominant responses in regions 160-218 and 743-854. The 56-69-year group was small, and its depth increase did not reach significance, likely because of low power. Because no samples from the day 14 peak response were available, repertoires could be characterized only after the peak T cell response. Nearly half of unique spike-specific TCRs reportedly recognized epitopes outside regions mutated in the B.1.351 and B.1.1.7 variants.

Read against the paper, the sample's time point label means: about 28 days (+/-7) after the second vaccine dose. AZD1222 recipients given second doses at about 4 weeks or at about 12 weeks were pooled, since spike-specific TCR depth and breadth were not found to differ between the two schedules. Samples from vaccinated people were obtained from the UK trials COV001 and COV002, which included a single-blind randomized controlled phase 2/3 trial of AZD1222 (ChAdOx1 nCoV-19) in healthy adults. Trial participant PBMC samples were collected at day 0 and day 28 after the second dose for TCRbeta chain sequencing.

The rearranged chain carries TRBV7-9 and TRBJ1-4; the D gene assignment is ambiguous. The sample in question was peripheral blood, obtained 28 days after the second AZD1222 dose. The clonotype comes from an adult who received the AZD1222 COVID-19 vaccine. The DNA sequence is as follows: TGTGCCAGCAGCATCACACGGAATGAAAAACTGTTTTTT. The resulting protein is CASSITRNEKLFF.